Listed here are 22 T cell receptor beta chains from one sample, sequenced in a study of T cell changes during pregnancy in multiple sclerosis. Assay: immunoSEQ multiplex PCR; the TCRdb copy retains only in-frame clones and omits some. This sample has 50,000 to 80,000 clones, with roughly 92% found just once. The sequenced sample was peripheral blood, obtained in the second trimester of pregnancy. These receptor sequences come from a female donor with multiple sclerosis, enrolled in a pregnancy study.

The J gene is TRBJ2-2, the V gene TRBV28; D possibly corresponds to TRBD2 (7 bases). The CDR3 runs 15 residues. V gave up 7 bases and J gave up 7 bases, with 19 bases separating them. Germline V CDR1 and CDR2: MDHEN, SYDVKM. The CDR3 loop is CASKGEGLGSGELFF. The CDR3 nucleotides read TGTGCCAGCAAGGGGGAGGGCCTAGGAAGCGGGGAGCTGTTTTTT. Complete variable domain (other parts from reference TRBV28 and TRBJ2-2): DVKVTQSSRYLVKRTGEKVFLECVQDMDHENMFWYRQDPGLGLRLIYFSYDVKMKEKGDIPEGYSVSREKKERFSLILESASTNQTSMYLCASKGEGLGSGELFFGEGSRLTVL.

The chain carries TRBV28 and TRBJ2-7; D is possibly TRBD1 (5 bases). Looked up from germline, CDR1 is MDHEN and CDR2 is SYDVKM. The V gene lost 3 bases and the J gene lost 2 bases, with 11 bases spanning the gap. This CDR3 is built from 14 residues. CDR3 residues: CASSFPRVTYEQYF. The CDR3 coding sequence is TGTGCCAGCAGTTTTCCCAGGGTTACCTACGAGCAGTACTTC.

The rearrangement joins TRBV9 to TRBJ2-5; TRBD2 agrees at 7 bases. This CDR3 is built from 16 residues. With V trimmed by 3 bases and J by 2 bases, 10 bases remained unmatched. The germline V gene has CDR1 SGDLS and CDR2 YYNGEE. For the CDR3, the DNA is TGTGCCAGCAGCGCCCACAGCGGGATCAATCAAGAGACCCAGTACTTC. Residues: CASSAHSGINQETQYF.

J is TRBJ2-3 and V is TRBV5-1, with 11 bases that match TRBD2. The V segment lost 4 bases and the J segment 3 bases; nucleotides outside the gene matches: 7. The germline gives CDR1 SGHRS, CDR2 YFSETQ. The CDR3 loop spans 16 amino acids. CDR3 in amino acids: CASSQGLAVETDTQYF. CDR3 bases: TGCGCCAGCAGCCAGGGACTAGCGGTGGAAACAGATACGCAGTATTTT.

The chain joins TRBV10-2 to TRBJ2-7; the D is unclear. Trimming removed 3 bases at V and 7 bases at J, with 10 bases between. The CDR3 runs to 12 residues. Germline loops: CDR1 WSHSY, CDR2 SAAADI. The CDR3: CASSDSLLEQYF. As DNA, the CDR3 is TGCGCCAGCAGTGACTCCCTGTTGGAGCAGTACTTC.

J is TRBJ2-1 and V is TRBV19, with 9 bases lining up with TRBD2. The germline CDR1 and CDR2 sequences are LNHDA and SQIVND (reference sequence). Trimming cost V 4 bases and J 3 bases; bases outside gene matches: 1. This CDR3 has 14 amino acids. The DNA of the CDR3 is TGTGCCAGTAGTAGACTAGCGGTCTACAATGAGCAGTTCTTC. It is translated as CASSRLAVYNEQFF.

This chain links TRBV27 with TRBJ2-1; 8 bases align to TRBD2. The germline V gene encodes CDR1 MNHEY and CDR2 SMNVEV (reference sequence). With 5 bases clipped from V and 4 bases from J, the junction kept 10 bases outside the gene matches. This CDR3 comprises 16 residues. CDR3 sequence reads: CASSRPPGLGYNEQFF. Written as DNA, the CDR3 is TGTGCCAGCAGTCGTCCCCCGGGACTAGGGTACAATGAGCAGTTCTTC.

This clone was counted a few times. The chain has TRBV28 and TRBJ1-2; 10 nucleotides line up with TRBD1. Germline V lookup: CDR1 MDHEN, CDR2 SYDVKM. This CDR3 contains 16 residues. V dropped 5 bases and J dropped 7; count of bases not matched to a gene: 13. The CDR3 here is CASSPSNRDRGRGYTF. CDR3 coding DNA: TGTGCCAGCAGTCCCTCTAACCGGGACAGGGGTCGTGGCTACACCTTC.

The CDR3 loop is CASSPQDRGSNYGYTF. The CDR3 bases are TGTGCCAGCAGCCCCCAGGACAGGGGATCTAACTATGGCTACACCTTC. This rearrangement joins TRBV5-5 to TRBJ1-2, with 9 bases lining up with TRBD1. The CDR3 is made up of 16 amino acids. Unmatched junction bases numbered 7, after V lost 4 bases and J lost 0 bases. Germline values: CDR1 SGHKS, CDR2 YYEKEE (reference sequence).

The CDR3 nucleotides are TGTGCCAGCAGCGCGATAGGAAACACCATATATTTT. Its translation: CASSAIGNTIYF. This sequence joins TRBV7-2 and TRBJ1-3; D not resolved. Trimming removed 5 bases from V and 4 bases from J, with 6 bases in between. This CDR3 region has 12 residues. Germline-derived CDR1 and CDR2 are SGHTA and FQGNSA.

This clone occurred once. The chain couples TRBV6-6 to TRBJ2-1; 8 nucleotides align to TRBD2. V gave up 0 bases and J gave up 8 bases; unmatched junction bases: 9. CDR1 and CDR2 from the germline V gene are MNHNY and SVGAGI (reference sequence). The CDR3 length is 16 residues. Here the CDR3 reads CASSYSTSGRGDEQFF. Here the CDR3 DNA reads TGTGCCAGCAGTTACTCGACCAGCGGGAGAGGAGATGAGCAGTTCTTC.

The chain employs TRBV5-1 and TRBJ1-1; perhaps TRBD1 as D (5 bases). CDR1 and CDR2 from the germline V gene are SGHRS and YFSETQ. V lost 1 base, J lost 0 bases, and 10 bases lay in between. The CDR3 sequence is 15 residues long. Here the CDR3 DNA reads TGCGCCAGCAGCTTGTTGGGGGGACTGAACACTGAAGCTTTCTTT. It yields the protein CASSLLGGLNTEAFF.

The chain recombines TRBV5-1 with TRBJ2-3; 8 bases fit TRBD2. Germline values: CDR1 SGHRS, CDR2 YFSETQ. The CDR3 contains 14 residues. The trim removed 4 bases at V and 2 bases at J, leaving 3 bases unmatched. Here the CDR3 reads CASSPGLDTDTQYF. CDR3 sequence (DNA): TGCGCCAGCAGCCCGGGACTAGACACAGATACGCAGTATTTT.

This chain uses TRBV7-2 with TRBJ2-7, with D possibly being TRBD2 (7 bases). Germline V gene sequence: CDR1 SGHTA, CDR2 FQGNSA. The CDR3 consists of 15 residues. The V end was cut by 1 base, the J end by 4 bases, with 14 bases between. The CDR3 protein is CASSLGGGAAYEQYF. The DNA for the CDR3 is TGTGCCAGCAGCTTAGGTGGGGGGGCGGCGTACGAGCAGTACTTC.

The chain is built from TRBV10-3 and TRBJ1-1; D remains unclear. The germline V and J ends were trimmed by 5 bases and 1 base, with 11 bases remaining between them. Germline V gene data show CDR1 as ENHRY and CDR2 as SYGVKD. The CDR3 length is 14 residues. The CDR3, as DNA: TGTGCCATCAGTCCCCGTCCCCCGAACACTGAAGCTTTCTTT. This codes for CAISPRPPNTEAFF.

V gene TRBV2 combines with J gene TRBJ1-4, with 11 nucleotides matching TRBD1. The CDR3 totals 15 residues. Losses at the gene ends were 6 bases for V and 7 bases for J; bases not matched to a gene: 7. Germline V gene data show CDR1 as SNHLY and CDR2 as FYNNEI. The CDR3, as DNA: TGTGCCAGCAGCGTCGGGACAGGGGGAGGTGAAAAACTGTTTTTT. Its translation: CASSVGTGGGEKLFF.

The rearrangement uses TRBV5-1 and TRBJ1-1; weak D call: TRBD1 (6 bases). The CDR3 runs to 15 residues. V dropped 4 bases and J dropped 0 bases, with 13 bases sitting between them. Germline-derived CDR1 and CDR2 are SGHRS and YFSETQ. The CDR3 DNA is TGCGCCAGCAGCCCTAGGACAGCCATGAACACTGAAGCTTTCTTT. This sequence encodes CASSPRTAMNTEAFF.

The rearrangement uses TRBV9 and TRBJ2-5, with TRBD2 matching over 7 bases. This CDR3 region has 14 residues. The trim removed 2 bases at V and 3 bases at J, leaving 4 bases unmatched. The germline V gene has CDR1 SGDLS and CDR2 YYNGEE. CDR3 region: CASSVSAGEETQYF. The CDR3 nucleotides are TGTGCCAGCAGCGTGTCGGCGGGAGAAGAGACCCAGTACTTC. The full variable domain, its missing parts supplied by reference TRBV9 and TRBJ2-5, is DSGVTQTPKHLITATGQRVTLRCSPRSGDLSVYWYQQSLDQGLQFLIQYYNGEERAKGNILERFSAQQFPDLHSELNLSSLELGDSALYFCASSVSAGEETQYFGPGTRLLVL.

V and J are TRBV6-1 and TRBJ2-1; 13 nucleotides align to TRBD2. Germline V gene lookup returns CDR1 MNHNS and CDR2 SASEGT. V dropped 5 bases and J dropped 5; count of bases not matched to a gene: 3. The CDR3 covers 15 residues. The CDR3 sequence is CASSRLAGGHNEQFF. CDR3 nucleotides: TGTGCCAGCAGTCGACTAGCGGGGGGCCACAATGAGCAGTTCTTC.

This chain joins TRBV6-5 and TRBJ2-7; possibly TRBD1 for D (6 bases). The CDR3 extends over 12 amino acids. V was shortened by 8 bases and J by 6 bases, with 14 bases between the two germline ends. CDR1 and CDR2 from the germline V gene are MNHEY and SVGAGI. The CDR3 here is CASCTGSGEQYF. The CDR3 DNA follows: TGTGCCAGCTGCACAGGGTCGGGCGAGCAGTACTTC.

This rearrangement joins TRBV7-8 to TRBJ2-3; TRBD2 agrees at 12 bases. This CDR3 has 16 amino acids. V dropped 4 bases and J dropped 0; count of bases not matched to a gene: 2. The germline V gene encodes CDR1 SGHVS and CDR2 FQNEAQ. The chain's CDR3 is CASSYGTSGSTDTQYF. Written as DNA, the CDR3 is TGTGCCAGCAGCTATGGGACTAGCGGGAGCACAGATACGCAGTATTTT.

The J gene is TRBJ2-2, the V gene TRBV6-5; D is perhaps TRBD2 (6 bases). CDR3 length equals 15 residues. Germline V gene sequence: CDR1 MNHEY, CDR2 SVGAGI. V was cut by 2 bases and J by 7 bases, with 14 bases left in between. The CDR3 here is CASSYDTGVGGELFF. As DNA, the CDR3 is TGTGCCAGCAGTTACGATACGGGAGTTGGCGGGGAGCTGTTTTTT.